These 17 T cell receptor beta chains originate from one sample sequenced in a study of cytomegalovirus exposure and HLA in healthy donors. Amplification used 60 Vbeta primers and 13 Jbeta primers. The protocol was immunoSEQ multiplex PCR, while the TCRdb copy is restricted to in-frame clones and leaves out a portion. This sample carries 110,000 to 150,000 clones, around 10% of them seen once, and the ten largest clones take 1.5% to 2%. Sample: PBMCs. Receptor source: a male donor in good health and CMV-seronegative.

The chain employs TRBV19 and TRBJ1-2; no clear D. Trimming removed 5 bases at V and 0 bases at J, with 16 bases between. The CDR3 sequence is 16 residues long. The germline gives CDR1 LNHDA, CDR2 SQIVND (reference sequence). In DNA form, the CDR3 reads TGTGCCAGTAGTTTACCCTGGGCAGCAGCTAACTATGGCTACACCTTC. Amino acids: CASSLPWAAANYGYTF. The full variable domain, in which reference TRBV19 and TRBJ1-2 provide the parts outside the CDR3, is DGGITQSPKYLFRKEGQNVTLSCEQNLNHDAMYWYRQDPGQGLRLIYYSQIVNDFQKGDIAEGYSVSREKKESFPLTVTSAQKNPTAFYLCASSLPWAAANYGYTFGSGTRLTVV.

This clone was detected a few times. V gene TRBV2 combines with J gene TRBJ2-5; no clear D. The germline V gene has CDR1 SNHLY and CDR2 FYNNEI. The V end lost 8 bases, the J end lost 2 bases, and 6 bases lay between the germline ends. This CDR3 contains 11 residues. The CDR3 spells CASGPQETQYF. The CDR3 DNA sequence: TGTGCCAGCGGGCCGCAAGAGACCCAGTACTTC.

This clone was detected a few times. V and J are TRBV28 and TRBJ2-1, with 7 nucleotides matching TRBD2. Germline V gene sequence: CDR1 MDHEN, CDR2 SYDVKM. CDR3 length: 15 amino acids. V shed 7 bases, J shed 9 bases, and the junction held 15 bases outside the gene matches. Here the CDR3 reads CASNGGLSSGGEQFF. Here the CDR3 DNA reads TGTGCCAGCAACGGGGGACTCTCGTCGGGGGGTGAGCAGTTCTTC. Together with reference TRBV28 and TRBJ2-1, the CDR3 gives the full variable domain: DVKVTQSSRYLVKRTGEKVFLECVQDMDHENMFWYRQDPGLGLRLIYFSYDVKMKEKGDIPEGYSVSREKKERFSLILESASTNQTSMYLCASNGGLSSGGEQFFGPGTRLTVL.

This clone was detected only a few times. The gene calls are TRBV19 and TRBJ2-1; 10 bases agree with TRBD1. The CDR3 extends over 14 amino acids. CDR1 is LNHDA, CDR2 SQIVND, per germline (reference sequence). Trimming removed 6 bases from V and 4 bases from J; junction bases left unmatched: 3. The CDR3 sequence is CASRPGQGYNEQFF. CDR3 sequence (DNA): TGTGCCAGTAGGCCGGGACAGGGGTACAATGAGCAGTTCTTC.

CDR3 region: CASAGLAGGTGELFF. The CDR3 coding sequence is TGCGCCAGCGCTGGACTAGCGGGGGGCACCGGGGAGCTGTTTTTT. The V and J genes are TRBV5-1 and TRBJ2-2, with 14 bases aligning to TRBD2. Germline CDR1 reads SGHRS; CDR2 reads YFSETQ. The ends lost 7 bases at V and 4 bases at J; junction bases unmatched: 3. The length of the CDR3 is 15 residues.

This clone appeared a few times. This sequence joins TRBV4-3 and TRBJ2-7, with TRBD2 matching over 14 bases. The CDR3 runs 19 residues. CDR1 is LGHNA and CDR2 is YSLEER in the germline V gene. V gave up 4 bases and J gave up 2 bases; unmatched junction bases: 13. CDR3 in amino acids: CASSPRLAGGPGSPYEQYF. The CDR3 bases are TGCGCCAGCAGCCCGAGACTAGCGGGGGGGCCAGGTTCTCCCTACGAGCAGTACTTC.

J is TRBJ2-7 and V is TRBV4-3; 8 bases fit TRBD1. CDR3 size: 17 residues. V was clipped by 0 bases and J by 0 bases; unmatched bases: 7. The germline V gene encodes CDR1 LGHNA and CDR2 YSLEER. The CDR3 DNA reads TGCGCCAGCAGCCAAGAAAGTCAGGGGGCCCCCTCCTACGAGCAGTACTTC. It translates to CASSQESQGAPSYEQYF.

A few counts support this clone. The gene calls are TRBV7-2 and TRBJ2-5, with 10 bases aligning to TRBD2. V dropped 2 bases and J dropped 4; count of bases not matched to a gene: 1. Germline V gives CDR1 SGHTA, CDR2 FQGNSA. The CDR3 is 14 amino acids. In DNA, the CDR3 is TGTGCCAGCAGCTTAAGGACTAGCGGAGAGACCCAGTACTTC. This codes for CASSLRTSGETQYF.

This clone was counted between two and nine times. The rearrangement uses TRBV5-1 and TRBJ2-2; 13 nucleotides line up with TRBD2. V trimming: 4 bases; J trimming: 0 bases; junction bases outside the gene matches: 3. This CDR3 contains 17 residues. Germline V lookup: CDR1 SGHRS, CDR2 YFSETQ. The CDR3 nucleotides are TGCGCCAGCAGCAGACTAGCGGGAGGACCGAACACCGGGGAGCTGTTTTTT. Protein product: CASSRLAGGPNTGELFF.

A few counts support this clone. This chain connects TRBV4-1 to TRBJ1-6; unclear D gene. Germline lookup yields CDR1 MGHRA and CDR2 YSYEKL. This CDR3 is built from 16 residues. Trimming pared 5 bases from V and 6 bases from J, leaving 17 bases between. CDR3 nucleotides: TGCGCCAGCAGCGGAGAGGCCTCGTCTGGTAATTCACCCCTCCACTTT. This gives the protein CASSGEASSGNSPLHF.

This chain links TRBV29-1 with TRBJ1-2; D is ambiguous. The CDR3 covers 14 residues. Germline V gives CDR1 SQVTM, CDR2 ANQGSEA. V dropped 6 bases and J dropped 4 bases, with 18 bases sitting between them. This CDR3 is CSVTPLERPYGYTF. CDR3 DNA sequence: TGCAGCGTGACCCCCCTCGAGCGTCCCTATGGCTACACCTTC.

The rearrangement links TRBV4-1 to TRBJ2-2, with D perhaps TRBD2 (5 bases). V was cut by 0 bases and J by 0 bases, with 8 bases left in between. The CDR3 runs to 16 residues. Per the germline V gene, CDR1 is MGHRA and CDR2 is YSYEKL. CDR3 loop: CASSQERVANTGELFF. The CDR3 coding sequence is TGCGCCAGCAGCCAAGAGCGGGTCGCGAACACCGGGGAGCTGTTTTTT.

The V and J genes are TRBV4-1 and TRBJ1-5; D not resolved. This CDR3 comprises 15 residues. V was trimmed by 1 base and J by 6 bases, leaving 13 bases between them. Per the germline V gene, CDR1 is MGHRA and CDR2 is YSYEKL. This CDR3 reads CASSQVSGVGQPQHF. The CDR3, as DNA: TGCGCCAGCAGCCAAGTATCCGGGGTCGGTCAGCCCCAGCATTTT.

The CDR3 nucleotides are TGTGCCAGCAGTGTTAGGCTAGCGGGGGGGAAGAATGAGCAGTTCTTC. This gives the protein CASSVRLAGGKNEQFF. The chain employs TRBV9 and TRBJ2-1; 12 nucleotides match TRBD2. The CDR3 extends over 16 amino acids. After removal of 5 bases from V and 7 bases from J, the junction contained 10 bases not matched to a gene. Germline lookup yields CDR1 SGDLS and CDR2 YYNGEE. Full variable domain (remainder filled in from reference TRBV9 and TRBJ2-1): DSGVTQTPKHLITATGQRVTLRCSPRSGDLSVYWYQQSLDQGLQFLIQYYNGEERAKGNILERFSAQQFPDLHSELNLSSLELGDSALYFCASSVRLAGGKNEQFFGPGTRLTVL.

A few counts support this clone. V gene TRBV28 combines with J gene TRBJ1-2; perhaps TRBD1 as D (6 bases). Per the germline V gene, CDR1 is MDHEN and CDR2 is SYDVKM. Trimming removed 3 bases at V and 8 bases at J, with 13 bases between. CDR3 length: 13 amino acids. The CDR3 here is CASSFSGENGYTF. The CDR3 nucleotides read TGTGCCAGCAGTTTCTCAGGGGAAAACGGCTACACCTTC.

This clone came up a few times. The gene calls are TRBV10-3 and TRBJ2-7; 8 nucleotides match TRBD1. CDR3 size: 14 residues. Trimming removed 6 bases from V and 0 bases from J; junction bases left unmatched: 4. Looked up from germline, CDR1 is ENHRY and CDR2 is SYGVKD. The CDR3 DNA sequence: TGTGCCATCAGACCGGGACAGGTCTCCTACGAGCAGTACTTC. It encodes CAIRPGQVSYEQYF.

This clone was recorded a few times. As DNA, the CDR3 is TGTGCCAGTAGTATCTCTTCTGGGGGCTACTACGAGCAGTACTTC. It yields the protein CASSISSGGYYEQYF. The rearrangement uses TRBV19 and TRBJ2-7; D is perhaps TRBD1 (6 bases). The CDR3 spans 15 residues. V shed 3 bases and J shed 3 bases, with 15 bases lying between them. Looked up from germline, CDR1 is LNHDA and CDR2 is SQIVND (reference sequence).